This TCR beta chain stems from a study of cytomegalovirus exposure and HLA in healthy donors. Findings of the study overall: Some public TCRs appeared in many individuals, while most sequences were rare.

The CDR3 consists of 17 residues. Germline V gene data show CDR1 as SEHNR and CDR2 as FQNEAQ (reference sequence). It was with 60 Vbeta and 13 Jbeta primers that the PCR ran. The table came from immunoSEQ multiplex PCR; TCRdb's copy has only in-frame clones and leaves some out. This repertoire shows about 140,000 clones, about four fifths found once; its top ten account for about 2.8%. This clone was observed a few times. Antigen specificity is unknown. One end of the junction does not line up with germline, which may come from a read error. The receptor was derived from a male donor in good health and CMV-seronegative. The rearrangement uses TRBV7-9 and TRBJ1-1; the D gene is possibly TRBD1 (6 bases). Sequencing was performed on PBMCs. The CDR3 DNA reads TGTTCCAGCAGCATTACCAGGGGTTTGGGTAGTAAGACTGAAGCTTTCTTT. Translation gives CSSSITRGLGSKTEAFF.